This T cell receptor (beta chain) was sequenced in a study of T cells after yellow fever vaccination (dated by TCRdb to the late 2010s). Turning to the overall study: Using CD3, CD45RA, CCR7 and CD95 staining, memory subsets (EM, EMRA, CM and Tscm) were sorted on a BD FACS Aria III. The SMART-Seq v4 Ultra Low Input RNA kit was used to prepare libraries from fractions with low cell numbers. Bulk TCR alpha and beta repertoires were sequenced longitudinally to track T-cell clones before and after primary and booster YFV17D yellow fever vaccination. Two healthy male donors, one aged 18 to 30 and one aged 30 to 39 years, were included in the cohort. Blood was collected at multiple timepoints before and after primary and secondary immunization, and bulk PBMC replicates and cell subsets were isolated. Memory subsets were sorted on days 0, 15 and 45 and at 18 months following primary vaccination, and on days 0, 15 and 45 following the 30-year booster. Overall results and qualifications from the work: Compared with the primary T-cell response, the secondary T-cell response was faster but weaker, reaching its peak on day 5 rather than on day 15. In the sorted memory subsets on day 0, nearly all vaccine-responding clonotypes were below the level of detection. A small share of clonotypes occurred in both CD4 and CD8 compartments, likely arising from convergent recombination. Only a couple of donors were included in the study, so the extent to which the findings can be generalized is limited. After the booster, most clones that had expanded after primary vaccination were detected again (approximately 97% of CD4 and around nine tenths of CD8), suggesting broad maintenance of memory. Computational filtering was needed because FACS-sorted repertoires could contain abundant contaminating clonotypes from the bulk population.

TCR cDNA was synthesized by 5'RACE template switching, through which a universal primer site and unique molecular identifiers were introduced. cDNA synthesis was primed from both the TCR alpha and TCR beta constant segments. Library amplification used two PCR steps, and the second PCR step added sample barcodes and sequencing adapters. Libraries were sequenced on Illumina HiSeq 2500 (2x100 bp) or NovaSeq (2x150 bp). As for the original processing: MIGEC handled demultiplexing of reads and collapsing into UMI consensus sequences, while MiXCR performed V(D)J alignment. Vaccine-responding clonotypes were defined with edgeR using replicate PBMC samples, requiring FDR below 0.01 and a log2 fold change above 5 up to day 15. Bulk clonotypes were assigned CD4 or CD8 identity according to which sequenced CD4 or CD8 repertoire held them at higher abundance. Clonotype frequencies in memory subsets were weighted by FACS-sorted cell numbers to estimate each clone's distribution across memory phenotypes. The public reads were reanalyzed by TCRdb: fastp trimming at Q25, MiXCR alignment, in-frame beta chains only. All rows with the same CDR3 protein become a single entry with the most common DNA and genes. TCRdb, rather than the study authors, made the V and J calls. The sample profile shows some 23,000 distinct CDR3 sequences; less than 3.5% of them were found once. In total, the top ten clones hold 0.75% to 1% of the sample.

The meaning of the sample's treatment or condition label: live attenuated yellow fever vaccine strain. A standard Ficoll-Paque protocol was used to isolate PBMCs from peripheral blood. RNA from sorted memory subsets was extracted with the RNeasy Micro Kit. This clonotype has a count of ten or more. No qualities accompany the bases; no much larger clone lies one base away. The germline V gene gives CDR1 as KGHSH and CDR2 as LQKENI. The germline V end is reduced by 1 base and the J end by 4 bases; junction bases left unmatched: 0. Measured from the cysteine to the phenylalanine, the CDR3 is 14 residues long. Left in the record is the CDR3 DNA by itself, 42 bases read in frame from the first base.

The sequence joins TRBV18 to TRBJ1-2; 10 central nucleotides agree with TRBD1. The sequence was collected from a man aged 18 to 29 who received the YFV17D yellow fever vaccine. The source was PBMCs, either bulk or a sorted T-cell subset (CD4+, CD8+, memory, or dextramer-sorted; not recorded which), collected approximately 47 days after the first yellow fever vaccination. The bases read TGTGCCAGCTCACCACGGACAGGGGGCTATGGCTACACCTTC. This encodes CASSPRTGGYGYTF.